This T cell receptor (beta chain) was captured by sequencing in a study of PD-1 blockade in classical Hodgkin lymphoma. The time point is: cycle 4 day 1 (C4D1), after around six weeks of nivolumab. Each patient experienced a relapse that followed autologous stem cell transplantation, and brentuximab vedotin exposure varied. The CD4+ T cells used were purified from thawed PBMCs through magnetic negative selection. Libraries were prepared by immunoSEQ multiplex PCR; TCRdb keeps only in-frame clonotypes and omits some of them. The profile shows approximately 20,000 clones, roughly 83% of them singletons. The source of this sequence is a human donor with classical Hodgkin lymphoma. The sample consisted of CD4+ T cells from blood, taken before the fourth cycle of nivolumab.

The DNA for the CDR3 is TGTGCCAGCAGCTTACTAGCGGGAGGAGGGGCAGAGACCCAGTACTTC. It encodes CASSLLAGGGAETQYF. The chain couples TRBV7-9 to TRBJ2-5, with TRBD2 matching over 11 bases. The V gene end was trimmed by 2 bases and the J gene end by 4 bases; junction bases not matched to a gene: 6. CDR1 and CDR2 from the germline V gene are SEHNR and FQNEAQ (reference sequence). The CDR3 has 16 amino acids.